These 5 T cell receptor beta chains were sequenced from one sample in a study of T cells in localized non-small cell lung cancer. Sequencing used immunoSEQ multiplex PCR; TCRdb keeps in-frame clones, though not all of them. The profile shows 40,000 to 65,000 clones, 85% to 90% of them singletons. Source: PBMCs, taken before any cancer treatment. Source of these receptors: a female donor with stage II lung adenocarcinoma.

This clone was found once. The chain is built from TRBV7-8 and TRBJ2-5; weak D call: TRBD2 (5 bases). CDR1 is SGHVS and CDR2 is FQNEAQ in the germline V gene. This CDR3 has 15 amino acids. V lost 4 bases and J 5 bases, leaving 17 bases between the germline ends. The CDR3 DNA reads TGTGCCAGCAGCTCTGTGGGAGATAGAGCTGAGACCCAGTACTTC. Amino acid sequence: CASSSVGDRAETQYF.

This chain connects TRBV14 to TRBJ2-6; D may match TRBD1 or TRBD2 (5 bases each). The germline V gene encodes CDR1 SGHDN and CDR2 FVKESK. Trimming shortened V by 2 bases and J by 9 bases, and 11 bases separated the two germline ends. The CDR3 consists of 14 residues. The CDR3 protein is CASSQNRDHNVLTF. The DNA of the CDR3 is TGTGCCAGCAGCCAAAACCGGGACCACAACGTCCTGACTTTC.

DNA of the CDR3: TGTGCCTGGAGTAACAAAGGGGGCATGGCTTGGGGCTACACCTTC. Translated, it gives CAWSNKGGMAWGYTF. The chain couples TRBV30 to TRBJ1-2, with 7 bases aligning to TRBD1. The germline gives CDR1 GTSNPN, CDR2 SVGIG (reference sequence). This CDR3 has 15 amino acids. V lost 2 bases to trimming and J lost 8 bases; unmatched junction nucleotides: 14.

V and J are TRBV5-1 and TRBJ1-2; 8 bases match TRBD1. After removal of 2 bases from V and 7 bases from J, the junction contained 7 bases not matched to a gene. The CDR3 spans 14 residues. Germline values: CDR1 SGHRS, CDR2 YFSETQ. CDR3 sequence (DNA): TGCGCCAGCAGCTTCGCCCAGGGGGCGGTTGGCTACACCTTC. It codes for CASSFAQGAVGYTF. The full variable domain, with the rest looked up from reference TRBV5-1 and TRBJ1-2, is KAGVTQTPRYLIKTRGQQVTLSCSPISGHRSVSWYQQTPGQGLQFLFEYFSETQRNKGNFPGRFSGRQFSNSRSEMNVSTLELGDSALYLCASSFAQGAVGYTFGSGTRLTVV.

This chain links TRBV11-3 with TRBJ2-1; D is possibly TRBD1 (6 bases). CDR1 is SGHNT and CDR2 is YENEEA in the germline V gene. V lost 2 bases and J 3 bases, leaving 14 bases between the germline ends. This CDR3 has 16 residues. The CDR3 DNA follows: TGTGCCAGCAGCTTAACGGGGACAACGGGCTACAATGAGCAGTTCTTC. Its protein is CASSLTGTTGYNEQFF.